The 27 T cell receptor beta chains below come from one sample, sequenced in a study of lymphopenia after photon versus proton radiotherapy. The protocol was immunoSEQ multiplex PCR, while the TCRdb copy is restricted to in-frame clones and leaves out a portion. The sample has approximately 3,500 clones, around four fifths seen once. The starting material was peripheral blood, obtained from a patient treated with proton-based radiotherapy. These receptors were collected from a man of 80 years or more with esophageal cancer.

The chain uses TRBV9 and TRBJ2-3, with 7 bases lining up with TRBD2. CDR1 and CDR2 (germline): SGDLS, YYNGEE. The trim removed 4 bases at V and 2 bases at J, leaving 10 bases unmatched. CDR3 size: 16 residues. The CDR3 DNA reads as TGTGCCAGCAGCTTACGGCCAGCGGGGTCCACAGATACGCAGTATTTT. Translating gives CASSLRPAGSTDTQYF.

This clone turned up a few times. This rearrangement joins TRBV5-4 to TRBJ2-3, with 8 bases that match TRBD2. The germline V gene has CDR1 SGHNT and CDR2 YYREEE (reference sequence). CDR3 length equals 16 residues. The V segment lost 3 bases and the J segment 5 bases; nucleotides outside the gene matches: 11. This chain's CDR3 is CASSSLGGGQKDTQYF. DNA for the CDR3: TGTGCCAGCAGCTCGCTGGGCGGGGGGCAAAAAGATACGCAGTATTTT. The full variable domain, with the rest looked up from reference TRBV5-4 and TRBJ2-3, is ETGVTQSPTHLIKTRGQQVTLRCSSQSGHNTVSWYQQALGQGPQFIFQYYREEENGRGNFPPRFSGLQFPNYSSELNVNALELDDSALYLCASSSLGGGQKDTQYFGPGTRLTVL.

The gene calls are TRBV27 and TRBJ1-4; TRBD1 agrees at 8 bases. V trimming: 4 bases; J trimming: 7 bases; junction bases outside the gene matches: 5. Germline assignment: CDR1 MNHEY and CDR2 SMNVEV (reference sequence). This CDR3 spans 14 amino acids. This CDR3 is CASSYGQGGEKLFF. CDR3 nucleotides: TGTGCCAGCAGTTACGGACAGGGCGGTGAAAAACTGTTTTTT.

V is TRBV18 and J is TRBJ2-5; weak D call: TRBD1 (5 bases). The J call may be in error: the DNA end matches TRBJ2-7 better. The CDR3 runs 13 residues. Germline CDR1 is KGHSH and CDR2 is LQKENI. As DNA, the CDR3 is TGTGCCAGCTCAGCCGGACAAACCTACGAGCAGTACTTC. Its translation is CASSAGQTYEQYF.

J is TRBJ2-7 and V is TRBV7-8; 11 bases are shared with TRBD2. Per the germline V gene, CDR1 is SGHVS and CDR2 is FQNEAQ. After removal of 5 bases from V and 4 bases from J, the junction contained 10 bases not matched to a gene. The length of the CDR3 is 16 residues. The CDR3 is CASSHRLAGGSYEQYF. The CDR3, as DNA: TGTGCCAGCAGCCACCGTTTAGCGGGGGGGAGTTACGAGCAGTACTTC.

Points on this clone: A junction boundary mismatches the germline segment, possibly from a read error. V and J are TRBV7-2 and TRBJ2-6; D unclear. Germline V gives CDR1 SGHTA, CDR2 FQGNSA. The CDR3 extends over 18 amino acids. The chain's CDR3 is CASSINCETTKSGQRPAF. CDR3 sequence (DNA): TGTGCCAGCAGCATAAATTGCGAGACGACAAAGTCGGGCCAACGTCCTGCTTTC.

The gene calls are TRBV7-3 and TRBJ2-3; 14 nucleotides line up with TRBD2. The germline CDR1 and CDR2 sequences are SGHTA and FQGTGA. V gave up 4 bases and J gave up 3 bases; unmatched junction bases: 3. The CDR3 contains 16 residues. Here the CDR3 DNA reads TGTGCCAGCAGCTCCGGACTAGCGGGAGGTACAGATACGCAGTATTTT. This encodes CASSSGLAGGTDTQYF.

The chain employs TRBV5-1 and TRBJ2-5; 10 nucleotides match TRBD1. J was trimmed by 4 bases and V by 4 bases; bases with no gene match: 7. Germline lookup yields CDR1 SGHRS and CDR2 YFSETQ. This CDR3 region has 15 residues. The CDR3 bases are TGCGCCAGCAGCAGACAGGGGGCGCAAGGAGAGACCCAGTACTTC. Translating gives CASSRQGAQGETQYF.

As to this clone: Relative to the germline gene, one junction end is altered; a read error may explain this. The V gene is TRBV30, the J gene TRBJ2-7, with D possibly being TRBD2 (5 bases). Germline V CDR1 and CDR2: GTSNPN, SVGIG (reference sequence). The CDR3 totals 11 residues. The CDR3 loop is CAWKFGSKQWF. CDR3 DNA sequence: TGTGCCTGGAAGTTTGGGAGCAAGCAGTGGTTC.

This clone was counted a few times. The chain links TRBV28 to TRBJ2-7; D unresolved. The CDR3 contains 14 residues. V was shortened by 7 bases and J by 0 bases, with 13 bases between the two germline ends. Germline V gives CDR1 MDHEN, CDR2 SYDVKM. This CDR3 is CASTPGQASYEQYF. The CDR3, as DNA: TGTGCCAGCACCCCGGGCCAGGCCTCCTACGAGCAGTACTTC. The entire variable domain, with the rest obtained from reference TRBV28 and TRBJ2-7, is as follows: DVKVTQSSRYLVKRTGEKVFLECVQDMDHENMFWYRQDPGLGLRLIYFSYDVKMKEKGDIPEGYSVSREKKERFSLILESASTNQTSMYLCASTPGQASYEQYFGPGTRLTVT.

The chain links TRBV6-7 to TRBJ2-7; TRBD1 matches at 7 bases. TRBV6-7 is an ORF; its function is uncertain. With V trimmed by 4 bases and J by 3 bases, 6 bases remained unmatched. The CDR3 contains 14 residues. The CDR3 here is CASSFAGTDYEQYF. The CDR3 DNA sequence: TGTGCCAGCAGTTTCGCCGGGACAGACTACGAGCAGTACTTC.

Written as DNA, the CDR3 is TGCGCCAGCAGTGAGCCAGGGGAATACGAGCAGTACTTC. Translated, it gives CASSEPGEYEQYF. The rearrangement links TRBV10-1 to TRBJ2-7; the D gene is possibly TRBD1 (6 bases). The CDR3 is 13 amino acids. V lost 2 bases and J lost 4, with 9 bases in between. CDR1 WNHNN and CDR2 SYGVQD come from the germline V gene (reference sequence).

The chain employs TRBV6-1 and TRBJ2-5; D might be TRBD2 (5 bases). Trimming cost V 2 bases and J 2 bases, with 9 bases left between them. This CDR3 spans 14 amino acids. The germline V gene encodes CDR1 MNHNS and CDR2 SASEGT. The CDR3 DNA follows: TGTGCCAGCAGTGAACCTAGCATGCAAGAGACCCAGTACTTC. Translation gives CASSEPSMQETQYF.

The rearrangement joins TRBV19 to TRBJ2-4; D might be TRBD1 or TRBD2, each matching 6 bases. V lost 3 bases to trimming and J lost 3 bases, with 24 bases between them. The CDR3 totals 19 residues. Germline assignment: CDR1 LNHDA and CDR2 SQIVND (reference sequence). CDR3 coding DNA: TGTGCCAGTAGTATGGAGGGGGTGAGCTCCTTTTCGGGCAAAAACATTCAGTACTTC. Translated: CASSMEGVSSFSGKNIQYF.

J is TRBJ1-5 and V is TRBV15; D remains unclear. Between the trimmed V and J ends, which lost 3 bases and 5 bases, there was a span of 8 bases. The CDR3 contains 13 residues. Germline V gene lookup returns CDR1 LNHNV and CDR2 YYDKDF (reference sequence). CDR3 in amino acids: CATSRGGDQPQHF. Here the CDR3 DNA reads TGTGCCACCAGCAGGGGAGGTGATCAGCCCCAGCATTTT.

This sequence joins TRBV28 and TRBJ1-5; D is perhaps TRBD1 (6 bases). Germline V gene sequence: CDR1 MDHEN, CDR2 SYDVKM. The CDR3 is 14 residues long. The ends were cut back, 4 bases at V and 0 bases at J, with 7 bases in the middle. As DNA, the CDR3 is TGTGCCAGCAGTTGGGACATTAGCAATCAGCCCCAGCATTTT. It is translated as CASSWDISNQPQHF.

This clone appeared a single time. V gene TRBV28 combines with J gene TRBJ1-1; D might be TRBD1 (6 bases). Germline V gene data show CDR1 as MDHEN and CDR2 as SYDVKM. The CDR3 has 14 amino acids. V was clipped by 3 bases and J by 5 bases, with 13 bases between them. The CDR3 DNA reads TGTGCCAGCAGTTTGCGGACAGTTGGGACTGAAGCTTTCTTT. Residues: CASSLRTVGTEAFF.

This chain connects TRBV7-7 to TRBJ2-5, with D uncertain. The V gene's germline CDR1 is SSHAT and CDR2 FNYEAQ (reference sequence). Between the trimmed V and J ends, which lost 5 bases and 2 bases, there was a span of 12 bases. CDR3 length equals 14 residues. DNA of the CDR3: TGTGCCAGCAGCACCGGACCCGTACAAGAGACCCAGTACTTC. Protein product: CASSTGPVQETQYF. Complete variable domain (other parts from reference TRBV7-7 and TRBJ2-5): GAGVSQSPRYKVTKRGQDVTLRCDPISSHATLYWYQQALGQGPEFLTYFNYEAQPDKSGLPSDRFSAERPEGSISTLTIQRTEQRDSAMYRCASSTGPVQETQYFGPGTRLLVL.

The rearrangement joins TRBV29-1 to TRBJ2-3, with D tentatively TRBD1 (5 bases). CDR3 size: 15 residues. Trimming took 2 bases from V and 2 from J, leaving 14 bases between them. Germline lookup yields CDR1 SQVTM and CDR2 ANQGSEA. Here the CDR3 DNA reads TGCAGCGTTGAACTAGGGGAAGGGGTCACAGATACGCAGTATTTT. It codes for CSVELGEGVTDTQYF.

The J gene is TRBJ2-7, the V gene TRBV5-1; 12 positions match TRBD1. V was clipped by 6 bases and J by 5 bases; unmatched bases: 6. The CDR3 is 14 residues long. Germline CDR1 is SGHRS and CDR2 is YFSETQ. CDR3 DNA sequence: TGCGCCAGCAAGGGACAGGGGGCGCGAGACGAGCAGTACTTC. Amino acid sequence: CASKGQGARDEQYF.

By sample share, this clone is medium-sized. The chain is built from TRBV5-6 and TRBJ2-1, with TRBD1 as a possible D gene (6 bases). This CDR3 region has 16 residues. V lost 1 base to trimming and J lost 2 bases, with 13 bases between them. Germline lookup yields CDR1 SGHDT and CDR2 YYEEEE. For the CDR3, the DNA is TGTGCCAGCAGCTTGTGGCTGGGGGCGACCTACAATGAGCAGTTCTTC. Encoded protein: CASSLWLGATYNEQFF.

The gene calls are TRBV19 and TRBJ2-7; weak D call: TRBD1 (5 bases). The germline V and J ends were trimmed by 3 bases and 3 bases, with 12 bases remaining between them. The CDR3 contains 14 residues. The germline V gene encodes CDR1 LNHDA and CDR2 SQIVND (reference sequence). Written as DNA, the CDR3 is TGTGCCAGTAGTATCTCAGGGTTGAGCTACGAGCAGTACTTC. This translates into CASSISGLSYEQYF.

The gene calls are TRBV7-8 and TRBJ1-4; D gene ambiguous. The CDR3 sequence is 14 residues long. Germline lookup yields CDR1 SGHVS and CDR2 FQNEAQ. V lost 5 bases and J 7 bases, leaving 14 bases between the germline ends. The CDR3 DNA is TGTGCCAGCAGCCAAACATGGGTTGGTGAAAAACTGTTTTTT. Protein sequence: CASSQTWVGEKLFF.

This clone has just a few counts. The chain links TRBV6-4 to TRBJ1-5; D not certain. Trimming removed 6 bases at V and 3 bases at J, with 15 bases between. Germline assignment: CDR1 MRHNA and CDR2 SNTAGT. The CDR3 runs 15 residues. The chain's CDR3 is CASSLEDGPNQPQHF. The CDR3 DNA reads TGTGCCAGCAGCTTAGAGGACGGACCCAATCAGCCCCAGCATTTT.

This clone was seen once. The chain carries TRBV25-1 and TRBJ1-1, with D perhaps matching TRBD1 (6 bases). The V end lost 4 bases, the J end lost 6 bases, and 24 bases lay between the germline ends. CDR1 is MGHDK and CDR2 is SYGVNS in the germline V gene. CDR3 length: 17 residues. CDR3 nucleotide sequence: TGTGCCAGCAGTGCAGGGCTACGTACAGGGAGGAGGGCTGAAGCTTTCTTT. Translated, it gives CASSAGLRTGRRAEAFF.

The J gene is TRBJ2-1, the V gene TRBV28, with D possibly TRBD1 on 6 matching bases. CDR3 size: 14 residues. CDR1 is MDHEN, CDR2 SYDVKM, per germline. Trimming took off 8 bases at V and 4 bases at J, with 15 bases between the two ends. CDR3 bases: TGTGCCAGCGGCCTTGAGCAGGGGTACAATGAGCAGTTCTTC. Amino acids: CASGLEQGYNEQFF.

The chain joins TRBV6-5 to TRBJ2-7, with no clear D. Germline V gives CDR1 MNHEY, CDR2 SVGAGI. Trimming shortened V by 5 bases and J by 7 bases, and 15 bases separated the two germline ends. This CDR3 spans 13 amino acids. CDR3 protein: CASSDPLVREQYF. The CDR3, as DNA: TGTGCCAGCAGTGACCCCCTAGTGAGGGAGCAGTACTTC.